The 6 T cell receptor beta chains below were found in one sample sequenced in a study of T cell responses to AZD1222 COVID-19 vaccine. Data came from immunoSEQ multiplex PCR; TCRdb stores just in-frame clones and leaves some out. The sample yields approximately 150,000 clones, around 94% seen once. This sample comprised peripheral blood, obtained on day 0 of AZD1222 vaccination. Receptor source: an adult in good health.

The chain uses TRBV20-1 and TRBJ2-3; D is perhaps TRBD2 (6 bases). The CDR3 spans 15 residues. Germline V gives CDR1 DFQATT, CDR2 SNEGSKA (reference sequence). The V end lost 3 bases, the J end lost 4 bases, and 17 bases lay between the germline ends. Here the CDR3 reads CSASTGLEGADTQYF. Here the CDR3 DNA reads TGCAGTGCTAGTACGGGACTGGAAGGCGCAGATACGCAGTATTTT.

This clone was counted once. V gene TRBV5-4 combines with J gene TRBJ1-1, with unresolved D. Deletions cut 0 bases from V and 4 bases from J, with 10 bases between. The germline V gene encodes CDR1 SGHNT and CDR2 YYREEE (reference sequence). This CDR3 has 14 amino acids. The CDR3 DNA is TGTGCCAGCAGCTTGGTGGGTAGGGTCACTGAAGCTTTCTTT. Residues: CASSLVGRVTEAFF.

The V call is TRBV9, the J call TRBJ2-5, with TRBD2 as a possible D gene (5 bases). CDR1 and CDR2 from the germline V gene are SGDLS and YYNGEE. V gave up 4 bases and J gave up 5 bases, with 18 bases separating them. The CDR3 is 15 residues long. CDR3 residues: CASSPRMGSSETQYF. The CDR3 coding sequence is TGTGCCAGCAGCCCCCGTATGGGGAGCTCGGAGACCCAGTACTTC.

The chain is built from TRBV7-9 and TRBJ2-3; 7 bases match TRBD2. From germline, CDR1 is SEHNR and CDR2 FQNEAQ (reference sequence). Unmatched junction bases numbered 18, after V lost 7 bases and J lost 2 bases. This CDR3 is built from 18 residues. CDR3 protein: CASKTAPDSGPHTDTQYF. The CDR3 bases are TGTGCCAGCAAAACCGCGCCAGATAGCGGGCCGCACACAGATACGCAGTATTTT. The full variable domain, rest sourced from reference TRBV7-9 and TRBJ2-3, is DTGVSQNPRHKITKRGQNVTFRCDPISEHNRLYWYRQTLGQGPEFLTYFQNEAQLEKSRLLSDRFSAERPKGSFSTLEIQRTEQGDSAMYLCASKTAPDSGPHTDTQYFGPGTRLTVL.

The chain links TRBV7-9 to TRBJ1-3; D call uncertain. Per the germline V gene, CDR1 is SEHNR and CDR2 is FQNEAQ (reference sequence). Between the trimmed V and J ends, which lost 3 bases and 2 bases, there was a span of 14 bases. CDR3 length equals 16 residues. The CDR3 region has the DNA TGTGCCAGCAGCTTCGAGTTGGGAGCGCCTGGAAACACCATATATTTT. Translation: CASSFELGAPGNTIYF.

CDR3 in DNA: TGTGCCACCAAGGTGGCGGCGGTTTATGGCGGGGAGCTGTTTTTT. This translates into CATKVAAVYGGELFF. V gene TRBV27 combines with J gene TRBJ2-2; D unresolved. Germline V gene sequence: CDR1 MNHEY, CDR2 SMNVEV (reference sequence). CDR3 length: 15 residues. Trimming removed 10 bases at V and 7 bases at J, with 22 bases between.